A selection of T cell receptor beta chains follows, all from one sample in a study of somatic mutations in cytotoxic T cells in rheumatoid arthritis. The data were produced by immunoSEQ multiplex PCR, yet TCRdb's version contains in-frame clones alone and is incomplete. This table has about 15,000 clones, 65% to 80% appearing once. Input material: CD8+ T cells sorted from blood. These receptors were taken from an adult with rheumatoid arthritis. CDR3s include the opening cysteine and the closing phenylalanine or tryptophan. The order of the fields is V gene, D gene, J gene, clone size, CDR3 DNA, CDR3 protein. D genes are given only for firm matches. The listing skips clone size in some rows; elsewhere it reads once, few, many or a size class.

V gene: TRBV30; D gene: -; J gene: TRBJ1-6; clone size: -; CDR3 DNA: TGTGCCTGGAGCAATCAGGCCTCCGGCAGCTCCTATAATTCACCCCTCCACTTT; CDR3 protein: CAWSNQASGSSYNSPLHF
V gene: TRBV13; D gene: -; J gene: TRBJ1-6; clone size: -; CDR3 DNA: TGTGCCAGCACCGAACTTCATCACAGGGATTCACCCCTCCACTTT; CDR3 protein: CASTELHHRDSPLHF
V gene: TRBV14; D gene: TRBD1; J gene: TRBJ2-7; clone size: -; CDR3 DNA: TGTGCCAGCAGCCTACGGACAGGGTTTAACGAGCAGTACTTC; CDR3 protein: CASSLRTGFNEQYF
V gene: TRBV27; D gene: -; J gene: TRBJ2-6; clone size: -; CDR3 DNA: TGTGCCAGCAGTCAGCTGACGGCGGGGGCCAACGTCCTGACTTTC; CDR3 protein: CASSQLTAGANVLTF
V gene: TRBV7-3; D gene: TRBD2; J gene: TRBJ2-3; clone size: -; CDR3 DNA: TGTGCCAGCAGCTCACCTCGATTCGGACTAGCGGGGGGGCCATCCACAGATACGCAGTATTTT; CDR3 protein: CASSSPRFGLAGGPSTDTQYF
V gene: TRBV27; D gene: TRBD1; J gene: TRBJ2-6; clone size: once; CDR3 DNA: TGTGCCAGCAGTCCGAGCTCTGGGACAGTTGGGGCCAACGTCCTGACTTTC; CDR3 protein: CASSPSSGTVGANVLTF
V gene: TRBV13; D gene: -; J gene: TRBJ1-4; clone size: -; CDR3 DNA: TGTGCCAGCAGCCAAGGGCGGGGAGAAAAACTGTTTTTT; CDR3 protein: CASSQGRGEKLFF
V gene: TRBV7-2; D gene: -; J gene: TRBJ2-7; clone size: -; CDR3 DNA: TGTGCCAGCAGCCCTACAGGGATCGAGCAGTACTTC; CDR3 protein: CASSPTGIEQYF
V gene: TRBV7-3; D gene: -; J gene: TRBJ2-2; clone size: -; CDR3 DNA: TGTGCCAGCAGCTTAAATCCGGGGGTCGCCGGGAAGGCGAACACCGGGGAGCTGTTTTTT; CDR3 protein: CASSLNPGVAGKANTGELFF
V gene: TRBV30; D gene: -; J gene: TRBJ2-3; clone size: -; CDR3 DNA: TGTGCCTGGAGCGACCCCATCAAGCCAGCAGATACGCAGTATTTT; CDR3 protein: CAWSDPIKPADTQYF
V gene: TRBV7-2; D gene: -; J gene: TRBJ2-2; clone size: -; CDR3 DNA: TGTGCCAGCAGCTTAGTTGGGGGGCGTTTGATTGCCGGGGAGCTGTTTTTT; CDR3 protein: CASSLVGGRLIAGELFF
V gene: TRBV5-1; D gene: TRBD1; J gene: TRBJ1-2; clone size: few; CDR3 DNA: TGCGCCAGCAGCTTAACAACAGGGGGCGCGTATGGCTACACCTTC; CDR3 protein: CASSLTTGGAYGYTF
V gene: TRBV7-2; D gene: TRBD2; J gene: TRBJ2-7; clone size: -; CDR3 DNA: TGTGCCAGCAGCTTAGATCCCCCGACCAGGGAGGGCTACGAGCAGTACTTC; CDR3 protein: CASSLDPPTREGYEQYF
V gene: TRBV7-8; D gene: -; J gene: TRBJ2-7; clone size: -; CDR3 DNA: TGTGCCAGCAGCCCTCTCCCCGGGGACCCCTACGAGCAGTACTTC; CDR3 protein: CASSPLPGDPYEQYF
V gene: TRBV28; D gene: -; J gene: TRBJ2-4; clone size: -; CDR3 DNA: TGTGCCAGCAGTTTTGGGGGAATGAACATTCAGTACTTC; CDR3 protein: CASSFGGMNIQYF
V gene: TRBV6-6; D gene: -; J gene: TRBJ1-2; clone size: -; CDR3 DNA: TGTGCCAGCAGTTACTCCCGGAACTATGGCTACACCTTC; CDR3 protein: CASSYSRNYGYTF
V gene: TRBV5-4; D gene: -; J gene: TRBJ2-7; clone size: -; CDR3 DNA: TGTGCCAGCAGCTTGGGGTTTGGAATACCTTACGAGCAGTACTTC; CDR3 protein: CASSLGFGIPYEQYF
V gene: TRBV6-1; D gene: TRBD2; J gene: TRBJ2-3; clone size: -; CDR3 DNA: TGTGCCGCCGGGGGGGTAACAGATACGCAGTATTTT; CDR3 protein: CAAGGVTDTQYF
V gene: TRBV4-1; D gene: -; J gene: TRBJ1-2; clone size: few; CDR3 DNA: TGCGCCAGCAGCCAAGAACGCCAGGATCAAAACTATGGCTACACCTTC; CDR3 protein: CASSQERQDQNYGYTF
V gene: TRBV4-3; D gene: -; J gene: TRBJ1-2; clone size: few; CDR3 DNA: TGCGCCAGCAGCCAGGGTGCGAACTATGGCTACACCTTC; CDR3 protein: CASSQGANYGYTF
V gene: TRBV2; D gene: -; J gene: TRBJ2-5; clone size: -; CDR3 DNA: TGTGCCAGCACCCCAGCGGAGTACCAAGAGACCCAGTACTTC; CDR3 protein: CASTPAEYQETQYF
V gene: TRBV6-5; D gene: -; J gene: TRBJ2-6; clone size: -; CDR3 DNA: TGTGCCAGCAGTCAGGATTTTTCTGGGGCCAACGTCCTGACTTTC; CDR3 protein: CASSQDFSGANVLTF
V gene: TRBV5-8; D gene: -; J gene: TRBJ1-1; clone size: -; CDR3 DNA: TGTGCCAGCAGCTTATATGAAGCTTTCTTT; CDR3 protein: CASSLYEAFF
V gene: TRBV27; D gene: -; J gene: TRBJ2-1; clone size: -; CDR3 DNA: TGTGCCAGCAGTTTAGGGGGCCGATCTGAGCAGTTCTTC; CDR3 protein: CASSLGGRSEQFF
V gene: TRBV4-1; D gene: TRBD2; J gene: TRBJ2-2; clone size: few; CDR3 DNA: TGCGCCAGCAGCCAAGGTGGAGGACTAGCGGGACTCAACACCGGGGAGCTGTTTTTT; CDR3 protein: CASSQGGGLAGLNTGELFF
V gene: TRBV5-1; D gene: -; J gene: TRBJ2-3; clone size: -; CDR3 DNA: TGCGCCAGCAGCCCGGAGGGACACGGGACGGGGGGAACAGATACGCAGTATTTT; CDR3 protein: CASSPEGHGTGGTDTQYF
V gene: TRBV12-5; D gene: -; J gene: TRBJ1-1; clone size: few; CDR3 DNA: TGTGCTAGTGTAGGGAACACTGAAGCTTTCTTT; CDR3 protein: CASVGNTEAFF
V gene: TRBV29-1; D gene: -; J gene: TRBJ2-1; clone size: -; CDR3 DNA: TGCAGCGTTCTAATACAGGTTCGGGGTCCCTCCTACAATGAGCAGTTCTTC; CDR3 protein: CSVLIQVRGPSYNEQFF
V gene: TRBV5-1; D gene: -; J gene: TRBJ2-1; clone size: -; CDR3 DNA: TGCGCCAGCAGCCCGGTGGGGGCTGAGCAGTTCTTC; CDR3 protein: CASSPVGAEQFF
V gene: TRBV5-1; D gene: TRBD2; J gene: TRBJ2-1; clone size: few; CDR3 DNA: TGCGCCAGCAGCGGCGGGACTAGCGGGGGAGGCTACAATGAGCAGTTCTTC; CDR3 protein: CASSGGTSGGGYNEQFF
V gene: TRBV7-9; D gene: -; J gene: TRBJ2-5; clone size: -; CDR3 DNA: TGTGCCAGCAGCCCCACCTCGACTGGGCCCCCAGAGACCCAGTACTTC; CDR3 protein: CASSPTSTGPPETQYF
V gene: TRBV7-9; D gene: -; J gene: TRBJ1-2; clone size: -; CDR3 DNA: TGTGCCAGCAGCCCAACAACAGAGGGAAATCGGTATGGCTACACCTTC; CDR3 protein: CASSPTTEGNRYGYTF
V gene: TRBV7-6; D gene: TRBD2; J gene: TRBJ2-2; clone size: -; CDR3 DNA: TGTGCCAGCTCAGCGGGGGGGAACACCGGGGAGCTGTTTTTT; CDR3 protein: CASSAGGNTGELFF
V gene: TRBV9; D gene: TRBD1; J gene: TRBJ2-1; clone size: -; CDR3 DNA: TGTGCCAGCAGCGCCTCAGGGGGCCGAGGATATGAGCAGTTCTTC; CDR3 protein: CASSASGGRGYEQFF
V gene: TRBV6-5; D gene: TRBD2; J gene: TRBJ2-1; clone size: -; CDR3 DNA: TGTGCCAGCAGACTAGCGGGGGGGTTGTACTTTGAGCAGTTCTTC; CDR3 protein: CASRLAGGLYFEQFF
V gene: TRBV7-9; D gene: -; J gene: TRBJ1-3; clone size: -; CDR3 DNA: TGTGCCAGCAGCTCCACTGACAGTTTCGATGGAAACACCATATATTTT; CDR3 protein: CASSSTDSFDGNTIYF
V gene: TRBV13; D gene: -; J gene: TRBJ2-1; clone size: medium-sized; CDR3 DNA: TGTGCCAGCAGCTTATTCGCACAGGGTGGTTTCAATGAGCAGTTCTTC; CDR3 protein: CASSLFAQGGFNEQFF
V gene: TRBV11-3; D gene: TRBD2; J gene: TRBJ2-2; clone size: -; CDR3 DNA: TGTGCCAGCAGCTTACTAGCGGGGAGCACCGGGGAGCTGTTTTTT; CDR3 protein: CASSLLAGSTGELFF
V gene: TRBV6-4; D gene: TRBD1; J gene: TRBJ1-5; clone size: -; CDR3 DNA: TGTGCCAGCAGTGACTCAGACAGGGGGAGGCAGCCCCAGCATTTT; CDR3 protein: CASSDSDRGRQPQHF
V gene: TRBV4-3; D gene: TRBD1; J gene: TRBJ2-3; clone size: few; CDR3 DNA: TGCGCCAGCAGCCCCGGACTTGGACAGGGGATGGCAGATACGCAGTATTTT; CDR3 protein: CASSPGLGQGMADTQYF
V gene: TRBV4-3; D gene: TRBD1; J gene: TRBJ1-3; clone size: few; CDR3 DNA: TGCGCCAGCAGCCCAGGGACAGGGGACGGAAACACCATATATTTT; CDR3 protein: CASSPGTGDGNTIYF
V gene: TRBV4-3; D gene: -; J gene: TRBJ2-2; clone size: -; CDR3 DNA: TGCGCCAGCAGCCAAGAAACGGCGACCGGGGAGCTGTTTTTT; CDR3 protein: CASSQETATGELFF
V gene: TRBV4-1; D gene: -; J gene: TRBJ1-1; clone size: few; CDR3 DNA: TGCGCCAGCAGCCAACGCTATACTGCGGAGACCACTGAAGCTTTCTTT; CDR3 protein: CASSQRYTAETTEAFF
V gene: TRBV7-9; D gene: TRBD1; J gene: TRBJ1-2; clone size: -; CDR3 DNA: TGTGCCAGCAGCTTAGGAACAGGGGGCAATGGCTACACCTTC; CDR3 protein: CASSLGTGGNGYTF
V gene: TRBV6-5; D gene: -; J gene: TRBJ1-1; clone size: -; CDR3 DNA: TGTGCCAGCAGCCCCGGTGGGGGGTGGGAAGCTTTCTTT; CDR3 protein: CASSPGGGWEAFF